The clone carrying this TCR beta chain was counted a few times. Its cognate antigen is unknown. TCRdb re-called the 5' RACE reads through MiXCR, storing one row per CDR3 protein. Of hundreds of thousands of distinct CDR3 sequences detected, around 25% appear once; the ten largest clones hold around an eighth. This entry belongs to a study of T-cell memory formation after mild COVID-19. Regarding the study as a whole: CD4/CD8 balance characterized clones contracting day 15 to 85, and CD4+ skew characterized later expanders.

This CDR3 has 15 residues. Trimming removed 1 base from V and 1 base from J, with 11 bases in between. Germline CDR1 reads SGHRS; CDR2 reads YFSETQ. J is TRBJ1-1 and V is TRBV5-1; D is unresolved. Sequencing was performed on PBMCs or a T cell subset sorted from them (not recorded which). The sequence was obtained from an adult woman who had mild COVID-19 (a few samples of this study predate the infection). Cell type and time point are not known. CDR3 coding DNA: TGCGCCAGCAGCTTGACGATGAGAGGGAACACTGAAGCTTTCTTT. The encoded protein is CASSLTMRGNTEAFF. The entire variable domain, with the rest obtained from reference TRBV5-1 and TRBJ1-1, is as follows: KAGVTQTPRYLIKTRGQQVTLSCSPISGHRSVSWYQQTPGQGLQFLFEYFSETQRNKGNFPGRFSGRQFSNSRSEMNVSTLELGDSALYLCASSLTMRGNTEAFFGQGTRLTVV.